The 19 T cell receptor beta chains below all came from one sample that was sequenced in a study of cytomegalovirus exposure and HLA in healthy donors. Primers for the PCR totalled 60 Vbeta and 13 Jbeta. TCRdb keeps only in-frame clones here, not all; method: immunoSEQ multiplex PCR. The sample table includes under 150,000 clones. Specimen: PBMCs. The receptors come from a woman aged 35 to 49 in good health and CMV-seronegative.

The rearrangement joins TRBV6-1 to TRBJ1-5, with D possibly being TRBD1 (6 bases). The CDR3 spans 15 residues. The germline CDR1 and CDR2 sequences are MNHNS and SASEGT. Trimming cost V 7 bases and J 3 bases, with 16 bases left between them. The CDR3 region is CASTRGQGTNQPQHF. CDR3 coding DNA: TGTGCCAGCACTCGAGGTCAGGGGACCAATCAGCCCCAGCATTTT.

With respect to this clone: This is likely a read error, given that the CDR3 carries no conserved phenylalanine or tryptophan at its end. CDR3 residues: CASSLAGVVNSPLHL. The CDR3 nucleotides read TGTGCCAGCAGCTTGGCAGGGGTAGTTAATTCACCCCTCCACCTT. The gene calls are TRBV7-2 and TRBJ1-6, with a tentative D call TRBD1 (6 bases). There are 15 residues in the CDR3. Trimming pared 3 bases from V and 6 bases from J, leaving 12 bases between. Looked up from germline, CDR1 is SGHTA and CDR2 is FQGNSA.

This chain joins TRBV4-2 and TRBJ1-2; 8 nucleotides agree with TRBD1. The CDR3 spans 16 residues. The V gene end was trimmed by 0 bases and the J gene end by 8 bases; junction bases not matched to a gene: 11. Looked up from germline, CDR1 is LGHNA and CDR2 is YNFKEQ. CDR3 protein: CASSQDRGLVFKGYTF. DNA for the CDR3: TGTGCCAGCAGCCAAGACAGGGGGCTGGTTTTCAAAGGCTACACCTTC.

This chain connects TRBV28 to TRBJ1-2; possibly TRBD1 for D (6 bases). There are 13 residues in the CDR3. Trimming removed 5 bases at V and 3 bases at J, with 10 bases between. From germline, CDR1 is MDHEN and CDR2 SYDVKM. The CDR3 DNA is TGTGCCAGCAGTAACGGACAGTACTATGGCTACACCTTC. Protein: CASSNGQYYGYTF.

The V gene is TRBV9, the J gene TRBJ1-5; 8 bases map to TRBD1. In germline, CDR1 is SGDLS, CDR2 YYNGEE. V was clipped by 4 bases and J by 7 bases; unmatched bases: 13. The CDR3 has 16 amino acids. The CDR3 reads CASSPGPGQDLQPQHF. The CDR3 coding sequence is TGTGCCAGCAGCCCCGGGCCGGGACAGGACCTCCAGCCCCAGCATTTT.

The chain uses TRBV7-2 and TRBJ2-2, with no clear D. In germline, CDR1 is SGHTA, CDR2 FQGNSA. CDR3 size: 15 residues. V was trimmed by 4 bases and J by 4 bases, leaving 13 bases between them. The CDR3 nucleotides are TGTGCCAGCAGCTCCTCCCCCTCGGGCACCGGGGAGCTGTTTTTT. It translates to CASSSSPSGTGELFF.

The chain couples TRBV5-1 to TRBJ2-5; 9 positions agree with TRBD1. With 2 bases clipped from V and 8 bases from J, the junction kept 7 bases outside the gene matches. The CDR3 totals 14 residues. The germline CDR1 and CDR2 sequences are SGHRS and YFSETQ. CDR3 in amino acids: CASSLGTGRGTQYF. The CDR3 nucleotides are TGCGCCAGCAGCTTAGGGACAGGGAGGGGCACCCAGTACTTC.

The chain employs TRBV4-3 and TRBJ1-5; no definite D call. Germline CDR1 and CDR2: LGHNA and YSLEER. The CDR3 spans 16 residues. V dropped 0 bases and J dropped 4 bases, with 13 bases sitting between them. CDR3 DNA: TGCGCCAGCAGCCAAGATCCAGTGGGCAGTAATCAGCCCCAGCATTTT. Protein sequence: CASSQDPVGSNQPQHF.

The chain recombines TRBV2 with TRBJ2-7; TRBD1 might be the D (5 bases). The CDR3 extends over 12 amino acids. Trimming took 6 bases from V and 4 from J, leaving 10 bases between them. Germline loops: CDR1 SNHLY, CDR2 FYNNEI. This chain's CDR3 is CASRPDRYEQYV. CDR3 in DNA: TGTGCCAGCAGACCCGACAGATACGAGCAGTACGTC.

Concerning this clone: Within the sample, other DNA sequences also encode this same CDR3. The chain uses TRBV5-1 and TRBJ2-5; the D gene is possibly TRBD1 (5 bases). CDR3 length equals 13 residues. Trimming shortened V by 0 bases and J by 5 bases, and 8 bases separated the two germline ends. The germline V gene encodes CDR1 SGHRS and CDR2 YFSETQ. The CDR3 region has the DNA TGCGCCAGCAGCTTGGAAGGGGCGGAGACCCAGTACTTC. It yields the protein CASSLEGAETQYF.

The V gene is TRBV19, the J gene TRBJ2-2; D unclear. The V gene lost 4 bases and the J gene lost 0 bases, with 3 bases spanning the gap. The CDR3 sequence is 13 residues long. The germline V gene encodes CDR1 LNHDA and CDR2 SQIVND (reference sequence). DNA of the CDR3: TGTGCCAGTAGTACAACGAACACCGGGGAGCTGTTTTTT. Residues: CASSTTNTGELFF.

The chain is built from TRBV11-2 and TRBJ2-1; perhaps TRBD2 as D (5 bases). V lost 2 bases and J lost 6, with 11 bases in between. Per the germline V gene, CDR1 is SGHAT and CDR2 is FQNNGV. There are 14 residues in the CDR3. The CDR3 coding sequence is TGTGCCAGCAGCTTAATCCGAGGAGGCAATGAGCAGTTCTTC. As protein: CASSLIRGGNEQFF.

This chain links TRBV6-4 with TRBJ2-2, with TRBD1 matching 7 bases. Unmatched junction bases numbered 1, after V lost 3 bases and J lost 3 bases. Germline V CDR1 and CDR2: MRHNA, SNTAGT. CDR3 length: 14 residues. In DNA, the CDR3 is TGTGCCAGCAGTGATACAGGGGACACCGGGGAGCTGTTTTTT. It specifies CASSDTGDTGELFF.

V gene TRBV18 combines with J gene TRBJ1-5; the D gene is possibly TRBD1 (5 bases). The CDR3 covers 18 residues. Looked up from germline, CDR1 is KGHSH and CDR2 is LQKENI. V lost 4 bases to trimming and J lost 0 bases, with 19 bases between them. DNA of the CDR3: TGTGCCAGCTCACTCCGGCAGGGTATTACTTATAGCAATCAGCCCCAGCATTTT. This sequence encodes CASSLRQGITYSNQPQHF.

The chain joins TRBV11-1 to TRBJ1-6; maybe TRBD1 (6 bases). CDR1 is SGHAT, CDR2 FQDESV, per germline (reference sequence). This CDR3 is built from 15 residues. The V gene lost 2 bases and the J gene lost 7 bases, with 12 bases spanning the gap. The CDR3 is CASSLKATGNSPLHF. DNA for the CDR3: TGTGCCAGCAGCTTAAAGGCGACAGGAAATTCACCCCTCCACTTT.

The J gene is TRBJ1-5, the V gene TRBV13; a weak D match, TRBD1 (6 bases). V was cut by 10 bases and J by 6 bases, with 19 bases left in between. CDR1 is PRHDT, CDR2 FYEKMQ, per germline (reference sequence). CDR3 length: 14 residues. The CDR3 loop reads CAILGFRGSQPQHF. The CDR3, as DNA: TGTGCCATACTCGGGTTCAGGGGAAGTCAGCCCCAGCATTTT.

The chain links TRBV7-2 to TRBJ2-5; 8 positions match TRBD2. CDR1 and CDR2 from the germline V gene are SGHTA and FQGNSA. After removal of 0 bases from V and 1 base from J, the junction contained 4 bases not matched to a gene. The CDR3 runs to 16 residues. The CDR3 nucleotides are TGTGCCAGCAGCTTAGCGAGTCGGGGGGGCCAAGAGACCCAGTACTTC. Its protein product is CASSLASRGGQETQYF.

The chain carries TRBV7-8 and TRBJ2-4; 8 bases are shared with TRBD1. The CDR3 consists of 14 residues. CDR1 and CDR2 (germline): SGHVS, FQNEAQ. The V gene end was trimmed by 3 bases and the J gene end by 7 bases; junction bases not matched to a gene: 5. The CDR3 reads CASSFNRGANIQYF. CDR3 coding DNA: TGTGCCAGCAGCTTTAACAGGGGGGCGAACATTCAGTACTTC.

The rearrangement links TRBV10-1 to TRBJ2-5; TRBD2 agrees at 11 bases. CDR3 length: 18 residues. V lost 4 bases and J lost 1; bases outside the gene matches: 11. Germline V lookup: CDR1 WNHNN, CDR2 SYGVQD (reference sequence). The CDR3: CASSVKASGGTVQETQYF. The CDR3 DNA reads TGCGCCAGCAGTGTAAAGGCTAGCGGGGGGACCGTCCAAGAGACCCAGTACTTC.